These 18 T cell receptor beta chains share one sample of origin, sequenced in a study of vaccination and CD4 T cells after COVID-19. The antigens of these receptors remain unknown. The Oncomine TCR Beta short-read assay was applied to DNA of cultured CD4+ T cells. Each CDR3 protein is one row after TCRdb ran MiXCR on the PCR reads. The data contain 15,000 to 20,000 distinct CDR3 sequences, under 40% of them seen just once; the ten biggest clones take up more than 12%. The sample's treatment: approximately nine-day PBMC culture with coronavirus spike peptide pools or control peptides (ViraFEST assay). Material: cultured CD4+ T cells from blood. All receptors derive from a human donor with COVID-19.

The CDR3 coding sequence is TGCGCCAGCAGCACCGGGGGTCCCTATGGCTACACCTTC. Its protein product is CASSTGGPYGYTF. The V call is TRBV5-1, the J call TRBJ1-2; possible D gene TRBD1, 5 bases. The CDR3 consists of 13 residues. Germline CDR1 SGHRS, CDR2 YFSETQ. V lost 4 bases and J lost 4, with 11 bases in between.

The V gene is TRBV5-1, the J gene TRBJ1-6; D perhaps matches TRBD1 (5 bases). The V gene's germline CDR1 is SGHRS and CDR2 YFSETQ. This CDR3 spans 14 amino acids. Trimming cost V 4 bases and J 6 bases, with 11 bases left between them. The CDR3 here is CASSAGTTNSPLHF. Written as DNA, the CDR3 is TGCGCCAGCAGCGCCGGGACGACTAATTCACCCCTCCACTTT.

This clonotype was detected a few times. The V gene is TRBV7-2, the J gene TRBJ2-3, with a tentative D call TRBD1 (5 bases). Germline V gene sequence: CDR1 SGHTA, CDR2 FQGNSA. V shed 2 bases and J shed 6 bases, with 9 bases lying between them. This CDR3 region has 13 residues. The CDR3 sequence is CASSLSKGDTQYF. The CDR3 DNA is TGTGCCAGCAGCTTATCCAAGGGGGATACGCAGTATTTT.

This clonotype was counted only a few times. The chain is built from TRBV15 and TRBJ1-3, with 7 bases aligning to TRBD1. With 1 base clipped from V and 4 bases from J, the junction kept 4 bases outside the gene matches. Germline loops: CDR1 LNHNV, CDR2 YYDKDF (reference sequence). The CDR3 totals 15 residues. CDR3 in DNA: TGTGCCACCAGCAGAGTGGGACAGCGAGGAAACACCATATATTTT. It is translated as CATSRVGQRGNTIYF.

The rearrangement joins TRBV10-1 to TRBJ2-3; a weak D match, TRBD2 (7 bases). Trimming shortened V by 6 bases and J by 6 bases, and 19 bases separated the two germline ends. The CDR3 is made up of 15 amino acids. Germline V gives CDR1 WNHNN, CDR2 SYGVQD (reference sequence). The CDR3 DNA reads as TGCGCCAGCAGGCGATACAGGGAGGGTTGGGATACGCAGTATTTT. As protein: CASRRYREGWDTQYF.

As DNA, the CDR3 is TGTGCCAGCAGTGCGCGTCAGGGTGCGTTCTACGAGCAGTACTTC. Its translation: CASSARQGAFYEQYF. This sequence joins TRBV25-1 and TRBJ2-7; D is possibly TRBD1 (5 bases). The germline V gene encodes CDR1 MGHDK and CDR2 SYGVNS. The CDR3 has 15 residues. V lost 4 bases and J 3 bases, leaving 16 bases between the germline ends.

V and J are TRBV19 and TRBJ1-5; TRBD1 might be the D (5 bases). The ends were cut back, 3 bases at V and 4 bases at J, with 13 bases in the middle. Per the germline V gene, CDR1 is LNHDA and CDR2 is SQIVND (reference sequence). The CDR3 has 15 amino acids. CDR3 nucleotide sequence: TGTGCCAGTAGTATCTCTGCAGGGAGAAATCAGCCCCAGCATTTT. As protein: CASSISAGRNQPQHF.

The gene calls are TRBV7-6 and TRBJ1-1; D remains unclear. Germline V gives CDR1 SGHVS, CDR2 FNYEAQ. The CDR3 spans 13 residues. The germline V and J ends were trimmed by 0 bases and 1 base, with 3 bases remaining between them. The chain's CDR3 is CASSLAQNTEAFF. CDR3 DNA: TGTGCCAGCAGCTTAGCTCAGAACACTGAAGCTTTCTTT. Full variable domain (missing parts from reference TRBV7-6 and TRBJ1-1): GAGVSQSPRYKVTKRGQDVALRCDPISGHVSLYWYRQALGQGPEFLTYFNYEAQQDKSGLPNDRFSAERPEGSISTLTIQRTEQRDSAMYRCASSLAQNTEAFFGQGTRLTVV.

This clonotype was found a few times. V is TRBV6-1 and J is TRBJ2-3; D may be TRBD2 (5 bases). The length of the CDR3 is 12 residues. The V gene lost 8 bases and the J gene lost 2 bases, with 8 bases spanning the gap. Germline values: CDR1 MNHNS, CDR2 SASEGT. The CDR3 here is CASSDYTDTQYF. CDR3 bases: TGTGCCAGCTCAGACTACACAGATACGCAGTATTTT.

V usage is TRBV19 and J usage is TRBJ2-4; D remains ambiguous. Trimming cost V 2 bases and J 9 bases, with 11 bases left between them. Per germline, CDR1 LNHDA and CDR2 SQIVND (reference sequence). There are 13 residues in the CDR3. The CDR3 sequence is CASSISEQTIQYF. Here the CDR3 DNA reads TGTGCCAGTAGTATATCGGAACAAACCATTCAGTACTTC.

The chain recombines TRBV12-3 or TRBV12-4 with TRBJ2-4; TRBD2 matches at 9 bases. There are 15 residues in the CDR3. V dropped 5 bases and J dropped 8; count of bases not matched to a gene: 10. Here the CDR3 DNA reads TGTGCCAGCAGTCCGGGGGGCGGGGGGGGGGACATTCAGTACTTC. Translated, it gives CASSPGGGGGDIQYF.

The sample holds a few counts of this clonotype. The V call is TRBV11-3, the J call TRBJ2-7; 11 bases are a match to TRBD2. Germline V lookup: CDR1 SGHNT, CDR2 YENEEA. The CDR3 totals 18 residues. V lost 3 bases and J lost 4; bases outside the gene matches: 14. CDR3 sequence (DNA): TGTGCCAGCAGCTTCTCCAAAGGCCTAGCGGGGGGAGTATACGAGCAGTACTTC. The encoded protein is CASSFSKGLAGGVYEQYF.

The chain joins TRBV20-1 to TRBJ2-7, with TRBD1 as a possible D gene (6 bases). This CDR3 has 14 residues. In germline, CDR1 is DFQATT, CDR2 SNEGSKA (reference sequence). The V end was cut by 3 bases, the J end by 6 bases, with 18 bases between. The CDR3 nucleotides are TGCAGTGCTAGCCCACAGGGTTATCCTAGCGAGCAGTACTTC. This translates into CSASPQGYPSEQYF.

The CDR3: CASTSTSGGSDTQYF. CDR3 bases: TGTGCCAGCACCTCGACTAGCGGGGGATCAGATACGCAGTATTTT. The V gene is TRBV12-3 or TRBV12-4, the J gene TRBJ2-3, with 12 positions matching TRBD2. CDR3 length: 15 residues. After removal of 7 bases from V and 4 bases from J, the junction contained 6 bases not matched to a gene.

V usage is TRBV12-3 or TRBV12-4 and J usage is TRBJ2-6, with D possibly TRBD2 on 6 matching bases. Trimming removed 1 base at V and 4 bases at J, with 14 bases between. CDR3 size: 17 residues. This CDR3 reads CASSLGGRGYGANVLTF. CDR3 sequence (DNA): TGTGCCAGCAGTTTAGGGGGCCGGGGGTACGGGGCCAACGTCCTGACTTTC.

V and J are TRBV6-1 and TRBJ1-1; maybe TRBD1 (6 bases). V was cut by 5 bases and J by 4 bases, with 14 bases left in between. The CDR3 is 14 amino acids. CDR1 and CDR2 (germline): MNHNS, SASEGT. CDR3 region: CASSPRGGGTEAFF. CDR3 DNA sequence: TGTGCCAGCAGTCCCCGGGGAGGGGGCACTGAAGCTTTCTTT.

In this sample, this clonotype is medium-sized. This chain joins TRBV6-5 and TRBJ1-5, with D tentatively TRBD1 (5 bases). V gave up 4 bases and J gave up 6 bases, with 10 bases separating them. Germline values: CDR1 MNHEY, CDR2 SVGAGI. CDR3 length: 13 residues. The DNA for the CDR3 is TGTGCCAGCAGTTCTGATGACAGTCAGCCCCAGCATTTT. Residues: CASSSDDSQPQHF.

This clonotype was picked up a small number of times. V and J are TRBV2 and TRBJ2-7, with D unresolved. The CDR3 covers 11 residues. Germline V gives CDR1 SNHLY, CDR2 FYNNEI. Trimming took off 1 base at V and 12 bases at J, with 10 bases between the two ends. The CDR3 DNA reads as TGTGCCAGCAGTGAAGTAAAGAAGTTGTACTTC. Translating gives CASSEVKKLYF.